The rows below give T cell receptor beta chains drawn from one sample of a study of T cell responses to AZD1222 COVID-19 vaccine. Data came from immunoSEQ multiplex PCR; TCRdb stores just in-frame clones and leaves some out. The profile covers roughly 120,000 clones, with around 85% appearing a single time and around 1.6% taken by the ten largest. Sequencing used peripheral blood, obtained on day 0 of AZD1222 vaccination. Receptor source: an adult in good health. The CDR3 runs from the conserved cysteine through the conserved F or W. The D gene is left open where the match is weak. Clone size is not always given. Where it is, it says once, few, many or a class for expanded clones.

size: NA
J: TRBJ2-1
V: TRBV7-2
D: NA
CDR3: CASSLGGTSSYNEQFF
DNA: TGTGCCAGCAGCTTAGGTGGGACGAGCTCCTACAATGAGCAGTTCTTC

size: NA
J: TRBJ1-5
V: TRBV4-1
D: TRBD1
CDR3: CASSPGQASNQPQHF
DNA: TGCGCCAGCAGTCCTGGACAGGCCAGCAATCAGCCCCAGCATTTT

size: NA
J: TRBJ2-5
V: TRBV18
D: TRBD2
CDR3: CASSPPGTSGSGETQYF
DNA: TGTGCCAGCTCACCACCGGGGACTAGCGGGAGCGGGGAGACCCAGTACTTC

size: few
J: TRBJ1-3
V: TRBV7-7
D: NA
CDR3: CASSSLLLRENTIYF
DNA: TGTGCTAGCAGTTCCCTCTTGCTAAGGGAAAACACCATATATTTT

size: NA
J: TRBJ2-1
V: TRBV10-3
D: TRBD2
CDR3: CAISPPRGAGGRSYNEQFF
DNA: TGTGCCATCAGTCCCCCCAGGGGAGCGGGAGGTCGCTCCTACAATGAGCAGTTCTTC

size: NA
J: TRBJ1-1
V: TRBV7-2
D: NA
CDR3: CASSLVAGRNTEAFF
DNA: TGTGCCAGCAGCTTAGTCGCAGGCCGGAACACTGAAGCTTTCTTT

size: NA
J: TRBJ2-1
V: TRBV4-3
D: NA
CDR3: CASSQELDSYEQFF
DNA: TGCGCCAGCAGCCAAGAACTAGATTCGTATGAGCAGTTCTTC

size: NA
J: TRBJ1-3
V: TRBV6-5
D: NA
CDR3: CASSYRYINSGNTIYF
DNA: TGTGCCAGCAGTTACCGCTATATTAACTCTGGAAACACCATATATTTT

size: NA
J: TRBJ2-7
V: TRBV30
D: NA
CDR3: CAFMKQGRLYEQYF
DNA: TGTGCCTTCATGAAACAGGGTCGACTCTACGAGCAGTACTTC

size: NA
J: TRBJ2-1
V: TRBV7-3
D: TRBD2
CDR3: CASSPGLAGDTEQFF
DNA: TGTGCCAGCAGCCCCGGACTAGCGGGGGATACGGAGCAGTTCTTC

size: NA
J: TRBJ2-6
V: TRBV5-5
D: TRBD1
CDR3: CASTHSGQGSGANVLTF
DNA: TGTGCCAGCACCCACTCGGGACAGGGGTCTGGGGCCAACGTCCTGACTTTC

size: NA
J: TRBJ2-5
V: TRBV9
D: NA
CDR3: CASSDASSETQYF
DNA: TGTGCCAGCAGCGACGCTAGTTCGGAGACCCAGTACTTC

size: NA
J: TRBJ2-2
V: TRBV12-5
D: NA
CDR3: CASGLETRATSANTGELFF
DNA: TGTGCTAGTGGTTTGGAAACTCGGGCGACTTCCGCGAACACCGGGGAGCTGTTTTTT

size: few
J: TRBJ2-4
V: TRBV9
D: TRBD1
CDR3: CASSVDAGQGYIQYF
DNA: TGTGCCAGCAGCGTAGACGCTGGACAGGGGTACATTCAGTACTTC

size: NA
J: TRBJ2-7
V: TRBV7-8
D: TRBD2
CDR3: CASSVQRLGGGSYEQYF
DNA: TGTGCCAGCAGCGTCCAGCGGTTGGGGGGGGGCTCCTACGAGCAGTACTTC

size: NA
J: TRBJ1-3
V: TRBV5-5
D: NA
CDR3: CASSLEVTLGNTIYF
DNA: TGTGCCAGCAGCTTGGAGGTGACGCTTGGAAACACCATATATTTT

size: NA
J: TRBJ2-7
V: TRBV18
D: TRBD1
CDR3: CASSHSGTASYEQYF
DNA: TGTGCCAGCTCACACTCCGGGACAGCTTCCTACGAGCAGTACTTC

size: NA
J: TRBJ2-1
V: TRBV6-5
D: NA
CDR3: CASSYSFDGGNEQFF
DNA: TGTGCCAGCAGTTACTCCTTCGACGGAGGCAATGAGCAGTTCTTC

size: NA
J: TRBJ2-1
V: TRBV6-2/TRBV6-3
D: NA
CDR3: CASSPGVVSYNEQFF
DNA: TGTGCCAGCAGTCCCGGGGTAGTTTCCTACAATGAGCAGTTCTTC

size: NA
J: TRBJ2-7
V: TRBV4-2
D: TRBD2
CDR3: CASSLGTGGSRDYEQYF
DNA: TGTGCCAGCAGCCTTGGAACAGGCGGGAGTAGGGACTACGAGCAGTACTTC

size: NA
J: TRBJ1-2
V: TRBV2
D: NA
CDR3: CASSYRFNYGYTF
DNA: TGTGCCAGCAGTTACAGGTTTAACTATGGCTACACCTTC

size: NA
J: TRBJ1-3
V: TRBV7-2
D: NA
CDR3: CASSLGGAGGNTIYF
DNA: TGTGCCAGCAGCTTAGGGGGGGCAGGGGGAAACACCATATATTTT

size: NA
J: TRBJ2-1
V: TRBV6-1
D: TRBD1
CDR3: CASSDRGLPGNEQFF
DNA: TGTGCCAGCAGTGACAGGGGGCTCCCCGGCAATGAGCAGTTCTTC

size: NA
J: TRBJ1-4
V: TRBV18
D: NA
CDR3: CASSPIRGIGTNEKLFF
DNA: TGTGCCAGCTCACCAATTCGCGGAATTGGGACTAATGAAAAACTGTTTTTT

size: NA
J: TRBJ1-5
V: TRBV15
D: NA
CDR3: CATSRGGDQPQHF
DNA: TGTGCCACCAGCAGAGGAGGTGATCAGCCCCAGCATTTT

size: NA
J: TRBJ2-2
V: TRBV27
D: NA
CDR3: CASSPGTAQGELFF
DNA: TGTGCCAGCTCACCCGGGACCGCGCAAGGGGAGCTGTTTTTT

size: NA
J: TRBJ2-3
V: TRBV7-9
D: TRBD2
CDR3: CASSSGLAGLKTSTDTQYF
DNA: TGTGCCAGCAGCTCAGGACTAGCGGGCCTTAAGACTAGCACAGATACGCAGTATTTT

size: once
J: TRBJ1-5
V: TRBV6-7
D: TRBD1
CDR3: CASSRDRGRQPQHF
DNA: TGTGCCAGCAGTAGGGACAGGGGGAGACAGCCCCAGCATTTT

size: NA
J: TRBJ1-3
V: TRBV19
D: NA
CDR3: CASSEDVRNTIYF
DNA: TGTGCCAGTAGCGAGGACGTCAGGAACACCATATATTTT

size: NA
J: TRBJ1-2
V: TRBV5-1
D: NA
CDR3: CASSWAPGPEYGYTF
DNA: TGCGCCAGCAGCTGGGCGCCGGGACCCGAGTATGGCTACACCTTC

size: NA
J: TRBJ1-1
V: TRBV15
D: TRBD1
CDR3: CATSRTGGITEAFF
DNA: TGTGCCACCAGCAGGACAGGGGGCATCACTGAAGCTTTCTTT

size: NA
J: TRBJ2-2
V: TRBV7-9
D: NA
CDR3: CASSSTGGGPGELFF
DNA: TGTGCCAGCAGCTCCACAGGGGGAGGGCCCGGGGAGCTGTTTTTT

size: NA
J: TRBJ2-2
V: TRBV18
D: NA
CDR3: CASSPNRFANTGELFF
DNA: TGTGCCAGCTCACCAAACAGGTTCGCGAACACCGGGGAGCTGTTTTTT

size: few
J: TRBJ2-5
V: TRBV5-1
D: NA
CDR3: CASSLALWGEETQYF
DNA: TGCGCCAGCAGCTTGGCCTTGTGGGGCGAAGAGACCCAGTACTTC

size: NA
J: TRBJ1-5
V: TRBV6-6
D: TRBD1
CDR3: CASGTGGNQPQHF
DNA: TGTGCCAGCGGGACAGGTGGGAATCAGCCCCAGCATTTT

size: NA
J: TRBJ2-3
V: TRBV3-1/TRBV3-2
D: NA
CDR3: CASSQGVLNRDTQYF
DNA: TGTGCCAGCAGCCAAGGGGTACTCAACAGAGATACGCAGTATTTT

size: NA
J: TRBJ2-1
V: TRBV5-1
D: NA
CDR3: CASSLLADEQFF
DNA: TGCGCCAGCAGCTTGCTCGCGGATGAGCAGTTCTTC

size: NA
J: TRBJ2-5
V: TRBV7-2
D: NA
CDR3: CASRDRRGEETQYF
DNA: TGTGCCAGCAGAGACAGACGGGGAGAGGAGACCCAGTACTTC

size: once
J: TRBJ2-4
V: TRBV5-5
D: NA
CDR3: CASSLGGGRLIAKNIQYF
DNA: TGTGCCAGCAGCCTCGGCGGCGGCAGACTAATAGCCAAAAACATTCAGTACTTC

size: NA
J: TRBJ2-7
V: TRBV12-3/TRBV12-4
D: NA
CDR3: CASTEGYYEQYF
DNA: TGTGCCAGCACCGAAGGGTACTACGAGCAGTACTTC

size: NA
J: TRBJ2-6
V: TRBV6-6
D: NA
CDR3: CASKLGGGGANVLTF
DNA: TGTGCCAGCAAACTGGGGGGTGGTGGGGCCAACGTCCTGACTTTC

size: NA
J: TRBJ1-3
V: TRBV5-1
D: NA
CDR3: CASRYRGRASGNTIYF
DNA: TGCGCCAGCAGATACCGGGGGAGGGCCTCTGGAAACACCATATATTTT

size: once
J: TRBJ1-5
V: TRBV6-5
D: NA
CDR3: CASSYVRGQPQHF
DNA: TGTGCCAGCAGTTACGTTCGGGGTCAGCCCCAGCATTTT

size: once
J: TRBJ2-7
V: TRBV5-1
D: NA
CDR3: CASSRDGTANYEQYF
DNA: TGCGCCAGCAGCCGGGACGGGACGGCTAACTACGAGCAGTACTTC

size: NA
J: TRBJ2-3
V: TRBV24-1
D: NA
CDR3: CATSAIDTQYF
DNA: TGTGCCACCAGTGCCATTGATACGCAGTATTTT

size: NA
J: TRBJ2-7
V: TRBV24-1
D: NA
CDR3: CATSDSSYEQYF
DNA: TGTGCCACCAGTGACTCCAGCTACGAGCAGTACTTC

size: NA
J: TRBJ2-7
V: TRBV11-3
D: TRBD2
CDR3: CASSLAGAGNEQYF
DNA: TGTGCCAGCAGTCTAGCGGGAGCTGGGAACGAGCAGTACTTC

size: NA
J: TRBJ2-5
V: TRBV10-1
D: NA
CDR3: CASMRRVQETQYF
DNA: TGCGCCAGCATGAGGCGGGTGCAAGAGACCCAGTACTTC

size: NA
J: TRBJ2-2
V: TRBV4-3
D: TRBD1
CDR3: CASSHRVRQGAPGELFF
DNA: TGCGCCAGCAGCCATCGCGTCCGACAGGGGGCGCCCGGGGAGCTGTTTTTT

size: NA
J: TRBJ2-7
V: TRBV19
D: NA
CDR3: CASRLTRSYEQYF
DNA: TGTGCCAGTAGATTAACTAGGTCCTACGAGCAGTACTTC

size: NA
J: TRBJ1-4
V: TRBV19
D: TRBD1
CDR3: CASSRQGGYEKLFF
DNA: TGTGCCAGTAGTCGACAGGGGGGGTATGAAAAACTGTTTTTT

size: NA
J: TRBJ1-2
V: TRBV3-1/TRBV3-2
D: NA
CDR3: CASSQDGRPYGYTF
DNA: TGTGCCAGCAGCCAAGACGGGCGGCCGTATGGCTACACCTTC

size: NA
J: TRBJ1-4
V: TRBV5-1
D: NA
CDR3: CASSLLGAANEKLFF
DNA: TGCGCCAGCAGCTTGCTTGGGGCGGCTAATGAAAAACTGTTTTTT

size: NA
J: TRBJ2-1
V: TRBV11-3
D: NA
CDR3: CASSLVLFQAGSYNEQFF
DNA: TGTGCCAGCAGCTTAGTATTGTTCCAAGCGGGCTCCTACAATGAGCAGTTCTTC

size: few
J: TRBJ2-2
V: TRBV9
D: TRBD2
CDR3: CANPFRGRLSSWELFF
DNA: TGTGCCAACCCCTTCCGCGGGAGGCTTTCTAGTTGGGAGCTGTTTTTT